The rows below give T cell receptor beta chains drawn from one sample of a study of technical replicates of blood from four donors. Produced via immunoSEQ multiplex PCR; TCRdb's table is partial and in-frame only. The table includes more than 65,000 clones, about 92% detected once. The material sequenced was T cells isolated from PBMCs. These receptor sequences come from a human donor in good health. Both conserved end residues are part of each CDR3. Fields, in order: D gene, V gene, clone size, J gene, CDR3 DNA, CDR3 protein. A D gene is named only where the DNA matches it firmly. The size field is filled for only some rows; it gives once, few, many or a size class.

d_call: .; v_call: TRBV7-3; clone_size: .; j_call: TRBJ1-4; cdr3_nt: TGTGCCAGCAGCTCTCCACAGGCCGGAAGGACTAATGAAAAACTGTTTTTT; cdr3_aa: CASSSPQAGRTNEKLFF
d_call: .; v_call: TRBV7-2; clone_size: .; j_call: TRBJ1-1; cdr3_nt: TGTGCCAGCAGCTTATATAACACTGAAGCTTTCTTT; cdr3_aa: CASSLYNTEAFF
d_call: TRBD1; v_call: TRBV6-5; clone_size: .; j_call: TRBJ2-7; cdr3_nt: TGTGCCAGCAGGGGGACAGGGTATGACGAGCAGTACTTC; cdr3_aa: CASRGTGYDEQYF
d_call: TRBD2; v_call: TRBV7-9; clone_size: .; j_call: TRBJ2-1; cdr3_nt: TGTGCCAGCAGTGAAGCGGGAGTGAGTAATGAGCAGTTCTTC; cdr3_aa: CASSEAGVSNEQFF
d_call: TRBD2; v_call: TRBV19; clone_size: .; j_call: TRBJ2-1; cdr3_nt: TGTGCCAGTAGTTCTAGCGGGAGGGCCGATGAGCAGTTCTTC; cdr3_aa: CASSSSGRADEQFF
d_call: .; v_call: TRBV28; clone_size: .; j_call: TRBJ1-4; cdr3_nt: TGTGCCAGCAGTTTAGTCGGGGGGAGTGAAAAACTGTTTTTT; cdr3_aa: CASSLVGGSEKLFF
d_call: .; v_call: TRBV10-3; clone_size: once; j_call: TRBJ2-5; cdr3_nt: TGTGCCATCAGTGAGGGGTACAGGGTCCAAGAGACCCAGTACTTC; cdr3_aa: CAISEGYRVQETQYF
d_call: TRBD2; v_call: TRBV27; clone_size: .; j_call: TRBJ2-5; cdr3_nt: TGTGCCTCCCGCCCCCGACTAGCGGAAAACCAAGAGACCCAGTACTTC; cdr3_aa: CASRPRLAENQETQYF
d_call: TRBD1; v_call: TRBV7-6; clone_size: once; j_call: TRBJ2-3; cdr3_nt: TGTGCCAGCAGCTTAATGGGACAGGGGATAGATACGCAGTATTTT; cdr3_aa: CASSLMGQGIDTQYF
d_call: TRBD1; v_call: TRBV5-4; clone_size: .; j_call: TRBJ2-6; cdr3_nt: TGTGCCAGCAGCTTGTCGACAGGGTCTGGGGCCAACGTCCTGACTTTC; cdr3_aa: CASSLSTGSGANVLTF
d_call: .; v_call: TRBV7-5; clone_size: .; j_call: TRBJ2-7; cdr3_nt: TGTGCCAGCCCGAAGCTGGTAAGCGGGAGAGAGGACGAGCAGTACTTC; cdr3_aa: CASPKLVSGREDEQYF
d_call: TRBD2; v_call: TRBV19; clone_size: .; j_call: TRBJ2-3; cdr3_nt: TGTGCCAGTAGTACTCTAGCGGGAGGGAAGACAGATACGCAGTATTTT; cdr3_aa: CASSTLAGGKTDTQYF
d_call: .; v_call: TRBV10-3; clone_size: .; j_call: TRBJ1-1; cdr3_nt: TGTGCCATCAGCGCAAGGCGAGGAAATGAAGCTTTCTTT; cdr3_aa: CAISARRGNEAFF
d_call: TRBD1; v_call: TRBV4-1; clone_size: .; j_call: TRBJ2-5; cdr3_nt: TGCGCCAGCAGCCAACAGGGGGTAGAGACCCAGTACTTC; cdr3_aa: CASSQQGVETQYF
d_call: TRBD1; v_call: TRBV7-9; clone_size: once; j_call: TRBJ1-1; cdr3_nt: TGTGCCAGCAGCAACGGGACAGTAATGAACACTGAAGCTTTCTTT; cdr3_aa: CASSNGTVMNTEAFF
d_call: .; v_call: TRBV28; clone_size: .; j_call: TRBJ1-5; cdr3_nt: TGTGCCGGACAGATGGGGCGCAATCAGCCCCAGCATTTT; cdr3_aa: CAGQMGRNQPQHF
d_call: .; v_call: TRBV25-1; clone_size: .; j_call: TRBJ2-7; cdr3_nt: TGTGCCAGCAGTGACCCGGGTCGGGTGAACGAGCAGTACTTC; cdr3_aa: CASSDPGRVNEQYF
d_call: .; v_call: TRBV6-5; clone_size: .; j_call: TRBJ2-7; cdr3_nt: TGTGCCAGCAGTTACTCCCGGACAGGGAGGGACGAGCAGTACTTC; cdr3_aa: CASSYSRTGRDEQYF
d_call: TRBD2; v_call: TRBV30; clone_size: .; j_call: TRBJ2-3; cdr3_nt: TGTGCCTGGATGGGACTAGCGGGTCTCACAGATACGCAGTATTTT; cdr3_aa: CAWMGLAGLTDTQYF
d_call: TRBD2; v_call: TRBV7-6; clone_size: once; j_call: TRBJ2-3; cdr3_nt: TGTGCCAGCAGCCCATCGGGGACTAGCGGGACCACAGATACGCAGTATTTT; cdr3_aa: CASSPSGTSGTTDTQYF
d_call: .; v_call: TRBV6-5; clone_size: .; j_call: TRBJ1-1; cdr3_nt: TGTGCCAGCAGTTACGGTCTGGGCAGCAAAGCTTTCTTT; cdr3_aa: CASSYGLGSKAFF
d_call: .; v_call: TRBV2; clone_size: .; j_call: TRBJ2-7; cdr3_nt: TGTGCCAGCACTGGACCGGACAGCTACGAGCAGTACTTC; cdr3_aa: CASTGPDSYEQYF
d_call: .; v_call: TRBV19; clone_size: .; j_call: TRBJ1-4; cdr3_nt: TGTGCCAGTAGTCCGAGACAGTCAACTAATGAAAAACTGTTTTTT; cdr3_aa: CASSPRQSTNEKLFF
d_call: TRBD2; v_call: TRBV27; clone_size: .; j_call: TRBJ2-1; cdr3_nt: TGTGCCAGCAGTCCCCCTCCCTGGCGGGAGGGCTACAATGAGCAGTTCTTC; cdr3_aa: CASSPPPWREGYNEQFF
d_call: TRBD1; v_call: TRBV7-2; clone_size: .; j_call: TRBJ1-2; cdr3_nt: TGTGCCAGCAGCGCCTACAGGGGGTTAGCGGATGGCTACACCTTC; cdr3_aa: CASSAYRGLADGYTF
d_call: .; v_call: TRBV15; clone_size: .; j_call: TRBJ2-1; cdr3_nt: TGTGCCACCAGCATACACGGGTACAATGAGCAGTTCTTC; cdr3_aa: CATSIHGYNEQFF
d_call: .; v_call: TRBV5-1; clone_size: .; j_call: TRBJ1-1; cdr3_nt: TGCGCCAGCAGCTTGGCCAGGGGCTCTGAAGCTTTCTTT; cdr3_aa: CASSLARGSEAFF
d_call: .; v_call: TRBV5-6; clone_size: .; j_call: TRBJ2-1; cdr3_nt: TGTGCCAGCAGCCGGACCAGGGGCCGCACCTACAATGAGCAGTTCTTC; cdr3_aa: CASSRTRGRTYNEQFF
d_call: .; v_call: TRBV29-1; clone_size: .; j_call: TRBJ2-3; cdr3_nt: TGCAGCGTTGACAGGTCTGGCACAGATACGCAGTATTTT; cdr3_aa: CSVDRSGTDTQYF
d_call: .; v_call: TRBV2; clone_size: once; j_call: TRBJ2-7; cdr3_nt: TGTGCCAGCAGTGAAGCGCTAAGGGGCTACGAGCAGTACTTC; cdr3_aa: CASSEALRGYEQYF
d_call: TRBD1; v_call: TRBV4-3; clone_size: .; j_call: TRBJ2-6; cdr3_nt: TGCGCCAGCAGCCAAATTCAGGGGGTCTCTGGGGCCAACGTCCTGACTTTC; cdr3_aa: CASSQIQGVSGANVLTF
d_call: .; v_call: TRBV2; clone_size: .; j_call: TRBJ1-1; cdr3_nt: TGTGCCAGCACCGAGGGTCTTGAAGCTTTCTTT; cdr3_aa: CASTEGLEAFF
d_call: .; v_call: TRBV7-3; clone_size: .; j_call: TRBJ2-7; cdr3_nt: TGTGCCAGCAGCTCAGGGGCAGGGTACGAGCAGTACTTC; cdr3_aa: CASSSGAGYEQYF
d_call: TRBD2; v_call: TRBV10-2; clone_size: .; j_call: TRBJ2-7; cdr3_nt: TGCGCCAGCGGCGGGACTAGCGGGCGAAGCTCCTACGAGCAGTACTTC; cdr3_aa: CASGGTSGRSSYEQYF
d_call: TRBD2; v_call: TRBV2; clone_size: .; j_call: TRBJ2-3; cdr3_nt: TGTGCCAGCAGTCCGGGACTAGCGGAGTTCACAGATACGCAGTATTTT; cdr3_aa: CASSPGLAEFTDTQYF